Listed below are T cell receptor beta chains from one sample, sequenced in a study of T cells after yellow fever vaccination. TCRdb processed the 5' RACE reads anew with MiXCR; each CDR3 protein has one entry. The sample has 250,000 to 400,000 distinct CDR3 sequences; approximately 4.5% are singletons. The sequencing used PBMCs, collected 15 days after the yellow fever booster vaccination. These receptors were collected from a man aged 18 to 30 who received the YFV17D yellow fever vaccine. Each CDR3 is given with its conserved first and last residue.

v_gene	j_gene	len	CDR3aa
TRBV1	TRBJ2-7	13	CTSSQPMSYEQYF
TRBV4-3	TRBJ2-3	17	CASSPLGAGSEADTQYF
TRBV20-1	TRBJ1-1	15	CSARDPQVWDTEAFF
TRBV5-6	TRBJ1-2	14	CASSESWPSYGYTF
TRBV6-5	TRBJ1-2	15	CASSPRRTVNYGYTF
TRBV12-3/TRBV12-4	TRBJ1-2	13	CASRPGQAGGYTF
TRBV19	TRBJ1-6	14	CASSRGTPNSPLHF
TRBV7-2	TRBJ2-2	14	CASSSPGLPGELFF
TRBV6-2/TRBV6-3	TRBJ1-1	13	CASSYSARGEAFF
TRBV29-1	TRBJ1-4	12	CSATRDNEKLFF
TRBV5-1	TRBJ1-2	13	CASSRGVDDGYTF
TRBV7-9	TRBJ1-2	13	CASSWDRLGGYTF
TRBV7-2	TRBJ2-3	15	CASSSGQGAGDTQYF
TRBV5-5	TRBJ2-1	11	CASILVGEQFF
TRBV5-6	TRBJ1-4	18	CASSVSMRPGTGGEKLFF
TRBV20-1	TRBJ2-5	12	CSARAGGETQYF